The present entry profiles one TCR beta chain with its context. The data were taken from a study of blood T cell repertoires in COVID-19. The overall study: Some COVID-19 samples were acute and others convalescent; all came from the United States, Italy and Spain. Sources were T cells, B-cell-depleted T cells, or PBMCs; the material itself was cDNA or gDNA.

Only in-frame clones appear in the TCRdb table, and some are missing; sequencing was by immunoSEQ multiplex PCR. The repertoire consists of 60,000 or so clones, with more than 75% occurring once and the leading ten covering 5.5% to 8.5%. Germline lookup yields CDR1 MNHEY and CDR2 SMNVEV (reference sequence). The V end lost 5 bases, the J end lost 6 bases, and 20 bases lay between the germline ends. CDR3 length: 17 amino acids. The chain combines TRBV27 with TRBJ1-6; possibly TRBD1 for D (6 bases). The sample was peripheral blood. The source is a man aged 55 to 70 with acute or convalescent COVID-19. DNA of the CDR3: TGTGCCAGCAGTCTATGGGCCCCGGGACAAGCTAATTCACCCCTCCACTTT. As protein: CASSLWAPGQANSPLHF.